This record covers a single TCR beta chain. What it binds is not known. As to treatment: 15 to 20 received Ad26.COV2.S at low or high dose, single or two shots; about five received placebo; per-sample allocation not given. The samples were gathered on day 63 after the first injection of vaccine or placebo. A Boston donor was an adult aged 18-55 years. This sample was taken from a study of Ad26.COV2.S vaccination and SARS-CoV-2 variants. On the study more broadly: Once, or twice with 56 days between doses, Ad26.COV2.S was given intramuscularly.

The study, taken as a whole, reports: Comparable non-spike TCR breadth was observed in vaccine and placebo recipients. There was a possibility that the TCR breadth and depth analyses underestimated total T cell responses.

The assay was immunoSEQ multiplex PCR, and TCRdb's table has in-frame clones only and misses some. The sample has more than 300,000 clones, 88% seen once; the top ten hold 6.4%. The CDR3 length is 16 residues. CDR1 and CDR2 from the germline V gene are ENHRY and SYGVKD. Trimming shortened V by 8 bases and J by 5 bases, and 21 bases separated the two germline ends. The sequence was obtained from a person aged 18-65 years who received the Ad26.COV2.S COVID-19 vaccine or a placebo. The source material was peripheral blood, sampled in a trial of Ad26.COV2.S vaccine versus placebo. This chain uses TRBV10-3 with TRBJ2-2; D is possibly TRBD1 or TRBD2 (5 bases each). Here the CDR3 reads CAIGGLVGVETGELFF. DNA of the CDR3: TGTGCCATCGGGGGTCTTGTGGGGGTCGAGACCGGGGAGCTGTTTTTT.